What follows are 7 T cell receptor beta chains derived from one specimen sequenced in a study of cytomegalovirus exposure and HLA in healthy donors (dated by TCRdb to 2016 to 2017). The library was generated by the immunoSEQ multiplex PCR assay. For the multiplex PCR, a mixture combining 60 forward primers for TCR Vbeta segments and 13 reverse primers for TCR Jbeta segments was used. Imported from immuneACCESS, the table was reduced by TCRdb to in-frame sequences with V and J called. These copies leave out some clones; in studies compared against another copy, an unresolved V gene accounts for under half, and the cause of the remainder is not known. The sample table on file contains tens of thousands of clones. The ten largest clones represent approximately 13% of the sample. The sequencing sample was made of PBMCs. These receptors all stem from a woman aged 55-75 years in good health and CMV-seropositive.

This rearrangement joins TRBV6-1 to TRBJ2-5; 9 positions agree with TRBD1. V was clipped by 3 bases and J by 4 bases; unmatched bases: 6. This CDR3 is 15 amino acids long. Germline V gene lookup returns CDR1 MNHNS and CDR2 SASEGT. CDR3 in DNA: TGTGCCAGCAGTGACGCCGGGACAGGGTCAGAGACCCAGTACTTC. Protein product: CASSDAGTGSETQYF.

The chain has TRBV6-5 and TRBJ2-2; D possibly corresponds to TRBD2 (6 bases). This CDR3 is 13 amino acids long. V dropped 6 bases and J dropped 5 bases, with 10 bases sitting between them. Germline CDR1 MNHEY, CDR2 SVGAGI. CDR3 sequence: CASSRLVTGELFF. The CDR3 DNA is TGTGCCAGCAGCCGACTAGTAACCGGGGAGCTGTTTTTT.

V gene TRBV5-1 combines with J gene TRBJ2-7; 11 nucleotides line up with TRBD1. J lost 2 bases, V lost 4 bases, and 8 bases had no gene match. Germline V gives CDR1 SGHRS, CDR2 YFSETQ. The CDR3 has 16 residues. The CDR3 region is CASSPAGQGAAYEQYF. The CDR3 nucleotides read TGCGCCAGCAGCCCCGCCGGACAGGGGGCAGCCTACGAGCAGTACTTC.

CDR3 amino acids: CSVETGAETQYF. The CDR3 coding sequence is TGCAGCGTAGAGACAGGGGCAGAGACCCAGTACTTC. The V call is TRBV29-1, the J call TRBJ2-5; TRBD1 agrees at 8 bases. The CDR3 consists of 12 residues. V dropped 6 bases and J dropped 4; count of bases not matched to a gene: 4. Germline V CDR1 and CDR2: SQVTM, ANQGSEA.

This chain joins TRBV4-1 and TRBJ1-1, with D possibly matching TRBD1 (6 bases). The CDR3 length is 16 residues. Looked up from germline, CDR1 is MGHRA and CDR2 is YSYEKL. V lost 2 bases to trimming and J lost 1 base, with 14 bases between them. The CDR3 DNA sequence: TGCGCCAGCAGCCAACCCCTATCGGGACAGAACACTGAAGCTTTCTTT. The encoded protein is CASSQPLSGQNTEAFF.

V and J are TRBV5-1 and TRBJ2-5; 13 bases are a match to TRBD2. The J segment lost 0 bases and the V segment lost 4 bases, leaving 9 bases of the junction unmatched. From germline, CDR1 is SGHRS and CDR2 YFSETQ. The CDR3 is 18 residues long. Here the CDR3 DNA reads TGCGCCAGCAGCCTTGGGACTAGCGGGGCGGGGTACCAAGAGACCCAGTACTTC. Translation gives CASSLGTSGAGYQETQYF.

This chain's CDR3 is CASRASGADTQYF. The CDR3 nucleotides are TGTGCCAGCAGGGCTAGCGGCGCAGATACGCAGTATTTT. This chain joins TRBV7-2 and TRBJ2-3; 7 positions match TRBD2. From germline, CDR1 is SGHTA and CDR2 FQGNSA. The J segment lost 4 bases and the V segment lost 6 bases, leaving 4 bases of the junction unmatched. The CDR3 runs 13 residues.